These 25 T cell receptor beta chains share one sample of origin, sequenced in a study of cytomegalovirus exposure and HLA in healthy donors. The PCR used 60 Vbeta and 13 Jbeta primers. Data came from immunoSEQ multiplex PCR; TCRdb stores just in-frame clones and leaves some out. Here the sample spans approximately 130,000 clones, more than 60% being singletons. Sequenced input: PBMCs. The receptors were gathered from a man aged 25 to 45 in good health and CMV-seronegative.

The genes are TRBV5-6 and TRBJ2-7; weak D call: TRBD1 (6 bases). Germline V gene lookup returns CDR1 SGHDT and CDR2 YYEEEE. With 2 bases removed from V and 0 bases from J, the gap between germline ends came to 12 bases. This CDR3 comprises 15 residues. CDR3 amino acids: CASSLVGQSSYEQYF. In DNA form, the CDR3 reads TGTGCCAGCAGCTTAGTCGGACAGAGCTCCTACGAGCAGTACTTC. The variable domain in full, completed from reference TRBV5-6 and TRBJ2-7, reads DAGVTQSPTHLIKTRGQQVTLRCSPKSGHDTVSWYQQALGQGPQFIFQYYEEEERQRGNFPDRFSGHQFPNYSSELNVNALLLGDSALYLCASSLVGQSSYEQYFGPGTRLTVT.

The chain has TRBV5-8 and TRBJ1-2; 8 bases are a match to TRBD1. The trim removed 0 bases at V and 5 bases at J, leaving 6 bases unmatched. CDR3 size: 15 residues. Germline V gene data show CDR1 as SGHTS and CDR2 as YDEGEE. CDR3 coding DNA: TGTGCCAGCAGCTTGGGAACAGGGGGGAGTTATGGCTACACCTTC. Translated, it gives CASSLGTGGSYGYTF.

The V and J genes are TRBV28 and TRBJ1-6; TRBD1 agrees at 9 bases. With 7 bases clipped from V and 7 bases from J, the junction kept 8 bases outside the gene matches. The CDR3 consists of 15 residues. Germline V gene sequence: CDR1 MDHEN, CDR2 SYDVKM. The CDR3 reads CASISSGTGNSPLHF. The CDR3, as DNA: TGTGCCAGCATCTCGTCTGGGACAGGGAATTCACCCCTCCACTTT.

The rearrangement joins TRBV7-2 to TRBJ2-7, with 11 positions matching TRBD1. Germline assignment: CDR1 SGHTA and CDR2 FQGNSA. This CDR3 comprises 14 residues. V shed 3 bases and J 5 bases; nucleotides not matched to a gene: 3. This CDR3 is CASSFGTGGNEQYF. CDR3 coding DNA: TGTGCCAGCAGCTTTGGGACAGGGGGAAACGAGCAGTACTTC. Variable domain in full (rest from reference TRBV7-2 and TRBJ2-7): GAGVSQSPSNKVTEKGKDVELRCDPISGHTALYWYRQSLGQGLEFLIYFQGNSAPDKSGLPSDRFSAERTGGSVSTLTIQRTQQEDSAVYLCASSFGTGGNEQYFGPGTRLTVT.

This sequence joins TRBV9 and TRBJ2-6; 8 bases fit TRBD1. In germline, CDR1 is SGDLS, CDR2 YYNGEE. The CDR3 length is 22 residues. Trimming at V came to 1 base and at J to 0 bases, leaving 18 bases not matched to a gene. In DNA, the CDR3 is TGTGCCAGCAGCGTAACCACAACTCCCCGACAGGGGAGGAGCTCTGGGGCCAACGTCCTGACTTTC. Protein sequence: CASSVTTTPRQGRSSGANVLTF.

There are a few counts of this clone. The rearrangement joins TRBV10-3 to TRBJ1-2; TRBD1 matches 10 bases. There are 12 residues in the CDR3. Trimming removed 6 bases from V and 10 bases from J; junction bases left unmatched: 5. CDR1 ENHRY and CDR2 SYGVKD come from the germline V gene. The CDR3 sequence: CAISTTGGDYTF. The CDR3 nucleotides are TGTGCCATCAGCACGACAGGGGGCGACTACACCTTC.

The chain links TRBV19 to TRBJ2-5; TRBD1 aligns across 7 bases. The ends lost 4 bases at V and 1 base at J; junction bases unmatched: 3. CDR3 length equals 14 residues. CDR1 LNHDA and CDR2 SQIVND come from the germline V gene (reference sequence). The DNA of the CDR3 is TGTGCCAGTAGTACGACAGGGTCCCAAGAGACCCAGTACTTC. It translates to CASSTTGSQETQYF. The variable domain in full, with the rest retrieved from reference TRBV19 and TRBJ2-5, is DGGITQSPKYLFRKEGQNVTLSCEQNLNHDAMYWYRQDPGQGLRLIYYSQIVNDFQKGDIAEGYSVSREKKESFPLTVTSAQKNPTAFYLCASSTTGSQETQYFGPGTRLLVL.

This clone was seen a few times. The chain carries TRBV5-1 and TRBJ1-1; possible D gene TRBD1, 6 bases. Trimming removed 1 base at V and 2 bases at J, with 12 bases between. Looked up from germline, CDR1 is SGHRS and CDR2 is YFSETQ. The CDR3 runs 15 residues. CDR3 in DNA: TGCGCCAGCAGCTTGTACCGACAGGAAAACACTGAAGCTTTCTTT. Amino acid sequence: CASSLYRQENTEAFF.

The chain recombines TRBV18 with TRBJ1-4; possibly TRBD1 for D (6 bases). CDR1 and CDR2 (germline): KGHSH, LQKENI. V was clipped by 2 bases and J by 6 bases, with 13 bases between them. The CDR3 extends over 15 amino acids. CDR3 in amino acids: CASSPGTGIDEKLFF. The CDR3 region has the DNA TGTGCCAGCTCACCAGGAACAGGGATTGATGAAAAACTGTTTTTT. Full variable domain (remainder filled in from reference TRBV18 and TRBJ1-4): NAGVMQNPRHLVRRRGQEARLRCSPMKGHSHVYWYRQLPEEGLKFMVYLQKENIIDESGMPKERFSAEFPKEGPSILRIQQVVRGDSAAYFCASSPGTGIDEKLFFGSGTQLSVL.

J is TRBJ1-5 and V is TRBV6-1; no clear D. Trimming shortened V by 5 bases and J by 4 bases, and 3 bases separated the two germline ends. Germline assignment: CDR1 MNHNS and CDR2 SASEGT. The CDR3 runs 11 residues. CDR3 coding DNA: TGTGCCAGCAGTCATAATCAGCCCCAGCATTTT. Translated, it gives CASSHNQPQHF.

The chain combines TRBV7-2 with TRBJ1-4; 9 bases are a match to TRBD1. After removal of 4 bases from V and 8 bases from J, the junction contained 8 bases not matched to a gene. This CDR3 is built from 15 residues. Per germline, CDR1 SGHTA and CDR2 FQGNSA. The CDR3 protein is CASSSPQGAGEKLFF. The CDR3 nucleotides read TGTGCCAGCAGCTCGCCACAGGGGGCAGGGGAAAAACTGTTTTTT. The entire variable domain, with the rest obtained from reference TRBV7-2 and TRBJ1-4, is as follows: GAGVSQSPSNKVTEKGKDVELRCDPISGHTALYWYRQSLGQGLEFLIYFQGNSAPDKSGLPSDRFSAERTGGSVSTLTIQRTQQEDSAVYLCASSSPQGAGEKLFFGSGTQLSVL.

This clone was picked up one time. The rearrangement joins TRBV5-1 to TRBJ2-7, with 11 bases identical to TRBD1. The CDR3 loop spans 16 amino acids. Germline CDR1 and CDR2: SGHRS and YFSETQ. With V trimmed by 3 bases and J by 2 bases, 7 bases remained unmatched. CDR3 protein: CASSSVLDRGPYEQYF. The CDR3 region has the DNA TGCGCCAGCAGCTCTGTGCTGGACAGGGGGCCCTACGAGCAGTACTTC. The entire variable domain, with the rest obtained from reference TRBV5-1 and TRBJ2-7, is as follows: KAGVTQTPRYLIKTRGQQVTLSCSPISGHRSVSWYQQTPGQGLQFLFEYFSETQRNKGNFPGRFSGRQFSNSRSEMNVSTLELGDSALYLCASSSVLDRGPYEQYFGPGTRLTVT.

The chain combines TRBV5-1 with TRBJ2-1, with TRBD2 matching 12 bases. CDR1 is SGHRS and CDR2 is YFSETQ in the germline V gene. The CDR3 runs 15 residues. With 4 bases clipped from V and 5 bases from J, the junction kept 4 bases outside the gene matches. This CDR3 reads CASSPSGRADNEQFF. CDR3 coding DNA: TGCGCCAGCAGCCCTAGCGGGAGGGCCGACAATGAGCAGTTCTTC.

This chain connects TRBV2 to TRBJ1-5, with a weak D call TRBD1 (5 bases). The germline gives CDR1 SNHLY, CDR2 FYNNEI. CDR3 length: 14 residues. Trimming left V 4 bases short and J 7 bases short, with 14 bases between. CDR3 sequence: CASSVGGDAQPQHF. In nucleotides, the CDR3 is TGTGCCAGCAGTGTAGGAGGGGATGCGCAGCCCCAGCATTTT. The full variable domain, in which reference TRBV2 and TRBJ1-5 provide the parts outside the CDR3, is EPEVTQTPSHQVTQMGQEVILRCVPISNHLYFYWYRQILGQKVEFLVSFYNNEISEKSEIFDDQFSVERPDGSNFTLKIRSTKLEDSAMYFCASSVGGDAQPQHFGDGTRLSIL.

This clone has just one count. CDR3 nucleotide sequence: TGTGCCACCAGCAGCGGGGGACAGGGGGACACTGAAGCTTTCTTT. It encodes CATSSGGQGDTEAFF. The genes are TRBV15 and TRBJ1-1, with TRBD1 identical over 11 bases. This CDR3 spans 15 amino acids. Germline values: CDR1 LNHNV, CDR2 YYDKDF (reference sequence). V lost 3 bases and J lost 3; bases outside the gene matches: 3.

V usage is TRBV9 and J usage is TRBJ2-1; 7 bases agree with TRBD2. The V gene end was trimmed by 0 bases and the J gene end by 7 bases; junction bases not matched to a gene: 7. CDR1 is SGDLS, CDR2 YYNGEE, per germline. There are 15 residues in the CDR3. Here the CDR3 DNA reads TGTGCCAGCAGCGTAGCTACGAGGGAGGGGAATGAGCAGTTCTTC. Its protein product is CASSVATREGNEQFF.

J is TRBJ1-5 and V is TRBV19; 8 nucleotides match TRBD1. J was trimmed by 2 bases and V by 3 bases; bases with no gene match: 3. This CDR3 is built from 15 residues. In germline, CDR1 is LNHDA, CDR2 SQIVND (reference sequence). CDR3 DNA sequence: TGTGCCAGTAGTATCCCGACAGGGGGCAATCAGCCCCAGCATTTT. Residues: CASSIPTGGNQPQHF.

V gene TRBV7-2 combines with J gene TRBJ1-4; TRBD1 matches 8 bases. The CDR3 extends over 15 amino acids. Germline V CDR1 and CDR2: SGHTA, FQGNSA. The V gene end was trimmed by 5 bases and the J gene end by 5 bases; junction bases not matched to a gene: 7. CDR3 sequence (DNA): TGTGCCAGCAGCCAACGGACAGGGAGGAATGAAAAACTGTTTTTT. As protein: CASSQRTGRNEKLFF. Full variable domain (remainder filled in from reference TRBV7-2 and TRBJ1-4): GAGVSQSPSNKVTEKGKDVELRCDPISGHTALYWYRQSLGQGLEFLIYFQGNSAPDKSGLPSDRFSAERTGGSVSTLTIQRTQQEDSAVYLCASSQRTGRNEKLFFGSGTQLSVL.

The J gene is TRBJ1-5, the V gene TRBV30; D ambiguous. The ends were cut back, 4 bases at V and 0 bases at J, with 7 bases in the middle. From germline, CDR1 is GTSNPN and CDR2 SVGIG (reference sequence). The CDR3 has 13 residues. The CDR3: CAWTGDSNQPQHF. The DNA for the CDR3 is TGTGCCTGGACCGGAGATAGCAATCAGCCCCAGCATTTT.

This chain connects TRBV5-1 to TRBJ2-7, with 9 nucleotides matching TRBD1. The trim removed 4 bases at V and 3 bases at J, leaving 11 bases unmatched. Germline V gives CDR1 SGHRS, CDR2 YFSETQ. This CDR3 comprises 16 residues. The CDR3 protein is CASSPLGTGQGYEQYF. The CDR3 bases are TGCGCCAGCAGCCCCCTGGGGACAGGGCAGGGCTACGAGCAGTACTTC.

This clone was detected once. The chain combines TRBV4-3 with TRBJ2-3; 7 bases are a match to TRBD1. Germline CDR1 LGHNA, CDR2 YSLEER. CDR3 length equals 17 residues. The J segment lost 0 bases and the V segment lost 3 bases, leaving 9 bases of the junction unmatched. CDR3 residues: CASSHLGTAFSTDTQYF. The CDR3 coding sequence is TGCGCCAGCAGCCACCTTGGGACAGCCTTTAGCACAGATACGCAGTATTTT.

This chain links TRBV5-1 with TRBJ1-1, with D perhaps matching TRBD1 (6 bases). Between the trimmed V and J ends, which lost 5 bases and 1 base, there was a span of 12 bases. The CDR3 spans 14 residues. CDR1 SGHRS and CDR2 YFSETQ come from the germline V gene. DNA for the CDR3: TGCGCCAGCAGGCAGGTGGGACAGAACACTGAAGCTTTCTTT. Protein product: CASRQVGQNTEAFF. The whole variable domain, remainder taken from reference TRBV5-1 and TRBJ1-1, is KAGVTQTPRYLIKTRGQQVTLSCSPISGHRSVSWYQQTPGQGLQFLFEYFSETQRNKGNFPGRFSGRQFSNSRSEMNVSTLELGDSALYLCASRQVGQNTEAFFGQGTRLTVV.

The V gene is TRBV18, the J gene TRBJ1-2; D gene ambiguous. The CDR3 spans 11 residues. Trimming removed 6 bases from V and 4 bases from J, with 6 bases in between. CDR1 KGHSH and CDR2 LQKENI come from the germline V gene. The CDR3 sequence: CASSISYGYTF. The CDR3 DNA is TGTGCCAGCTCCATTTCCTATGGCTACACCTTC.

The chain links TRBV5-6 to TRBJ1-1; D is undetermined. Germline values: CDR1 SGHDT, CDR2 YYEEEE. Trimming left V 7 bases short and J 4 bases short, with 11 bases between. The CDR3 is 12 residues long. Here the CDR3 DNA reads TGTGCCAGCGCACGAAGCGGCACTGAAGCTTTCTTT. Translation gives CASARSGTEAFF.

The CDR3 sequence: CASSEDPASTGELFF. CDR3 bases: TGTGCCAGCAGTGAAGATCCAGCGAGCACCGGGGAGCTGTTTTTT. The V call is TRBV6-1, the J call TRBJ2-2; D not certain. CDR1 MNHNS and CDR2 SASEGT come from the germline V gene. V lost 1 base to trimming and J lost 4 bases, with 10 bases between them. This CDR3 has 15 amino acids.